A single sample gave rise to the 31 T cell receptor beta chains below, sequenced in a study of post-analysis software for immune sequencing data. Study-level findings and limits: Four or five TRBV segments, TRBV5-6, TRBV5-1 and TRBV20-1 among them, were found more frequent in patients than controls.

No cognate antigen is known for these TCRs. cDNA libraries of TCR beta carried unique molecular identifiers. TCRdb processed the PCR reads anew with MiXCR; each CDR3 protein has one entry. There are 170,000 or so distinct CDR3 sequences in the sample; over 25% occur only once, and over 1.2% lies in the top ten. The sequenced sample was blood. The source of these receptors is a girl between 10 and 17 years old with multiple sclerosis.

This chain connects TRBV6-6 to TRBJ2-1, with 10 bases fitting TRBD2. The CDR3 has 15 residues. Trimming cost V 6 bases and J 4 bases; bases outside gene matches: 6. CDR1 is MNHNY and CDR2 is SVGAGI in the germline V gene (reference sequence). CDR3 protein: CASSRGTSAYNEQFF. The DNA for the CDR3 is TGTGCCAGCAGCCGCGGGACTAGCGCTTACAATGAGCAGTTCTTC.

This clonotype appeared once. The chain is built from TRBV18 and TRBJ2-3; 7 bases map to TRBD1. Per the germline V gene, CDR1 is KGHSH and CDR2 is LQKENI. This CDR3 spans 15 amino acids. Losses at the gene ends were 6 bases for V and 0 bases for J; bases not matched to a gene: 6. CDR3 bases: TGTGCCAGCTCGTCCGACAGGGCTAGCACAGATACGCAGTATTTT. It yields the protein CASSSDRASTDTQYF.

This clonotype was recorded at least ten times. This chain links TRBV5-1 with TRBJ2-7; unclear D gene. Trimming shortened V by 0 bases and J by 6 bases, and 16 bases separated the two germline ends. CDR1 SGHRS and CDR2 YFSETQ come from the germline V gene. The length of the CDR3 is 15 residues. CDR3 protein: CASSLGQAPNAEQYF. CDR3 sequence (DNA): TGCGCCAGCAGCTTGGGGCAGGCACCGAATGCCGAGCAGTACTTC.

V usage is TRBV11-2 and J usage is TRBJ1-1; 9 bases map to TRBD1. CDR1 and CDR2 (germline): SGHAT, FQNNGV. V trimming: 5 bases; J trimming: 4 bases; junction bases outside the gene matches: 8. The CDR3 is 15 residues long. Written as DNA, the CDR3 is TGTGCCAGCAGCCCCTGGGACAGGGAAAGCACTGAAGCTTTCTTT. This codes for CASSPWDRESTEAFF.

In this sample, this clonotype turned up many times. The V call is TRBV6-1, the J call TRBJ2-3; D remains ambiguous. The CDR3 has 15 amino acids. Trimming removed 2 bases at V and 0 bases at J, with 9 bases between. Germline CDR1 reads MNHNS; CDR2 reads SASEGT. CDR3 region: CASSENGFSTDTQYF. DNA of the CDR3: TGTGCCAGCAGTGAAAACGGGTTTAGCACAGATACGCAGTATTTT.

Concerning this clonotype: A read error may explain this, as a much larger clone is one base away. The rearrangement links TRBV20-1 to TRBJ2-4; D possibly matches TRBD1 or TRBD2 (7 bases each). The J call may be mistaken, given a closer DNA end match to TRBJ2-7. Germline CDR1 and CDR2: DFQATT and SNEGSKA (reference sequence). The length of the CDR3 is 14 residues. CDR3 bases: TGCAGTGCTAGAACAGGGGACTACCTCTACGAGCAGTACTTC. Its translation: CSARTGDYLYEQYF.

At least ten counts were recorded for this clonotype. The chain carries TRBV10-3 and TRBJ2-1; 14 nucleotides line up with TRBD2. The trim removed 10 bases at V and 5 bases at J, leaving 1 base unmatched. CDR3 size: 13 residues. CDR1 ENHRY and CDR2 SYGVKD come from the germline V gene. CDR3 nucleotides: TGTGCCACGGGACTAGCGGGAGACAATGAGCAGTTCTTC. This codes for CATGLAGDNEQFF.

The gene calls are TRBV7-2 and TRBJ2-3; 9 bases are shared with TRBD2. Looked up from germline, CDR1 is SGHTA and CDR2 is FQGNSA. V was pared by 4 bases and J by 6 bases, with 8 bases of the junction left unmatched. This CDR3 is 15 amino acids long. Written as DNA, the CDR3 is TGTGCCAGCAGCTCTAGCGGGATGGTCCGGGATACGCAGTATTTT. Protein sequence: CASSSSGMVRDTQYF.

This clonotype came up many times. The gene calls are TRBV12-3 or TRBV12-4 and TRBJ2-7; D is undetermined. Trimming removed 9 bases at V and 6 bases at J, with 18 bases between. The CDR3 contains 13 residues. In DNA form, the CDR3 reads TGTGCCAGTTGTCGGGCGCAACCCTGCGAGCAGTACTTC. It codes for CASCRAQPCEQYF.

J is TRBJ1-1 and V is TRBV5-1; TRBD1 matches at 7 bases. CDR3 length: 14 amino acids. The germline V gene has CDR1 SGHRS and CDR2 YFSETQ. V gave up 0 bases and J gave up 3 bases; unmatched junction bases: 2. CDR3 region: CASSLGQGHTEAFF. DNA for the CDR3: TGCGCCAGCAGCTTGGGACAGGGACACACTGAAGCTTTCTTT.

Only a few counts were recorded for this clonotype. The chain recombines TRBV11-1 with TRBJ2-1; tentatively, D is TRBD2 (6 bases). Gene TRBJ2-7 matches the end of the DNA better, so the J call may be wrong. There are 21 residues in the CDR3. Per germline, CDR1 SGHAT and CDR2 FQDESV (reference sequence). CDR3 bases: TGTGCCAGCAGCCAGTCTCTAACCGGGCGGGACTCCTTGAACTCCTACAATGAGCAGTACTTC. Amino acids: CASSQSLTGRDSLNSYNEQYF.

This clonotype has only one observation. The rearrangement joins TRBV19 to TRBJ1-2; TRBD1 agrees at 7 bases. V lost 9 bases and J lost 6; bases outside the gene matches: 10. Germline CDR1 is LNHDA and CDR2 is SQIVND (reference sequence). The CDR3 consists of 13 residues. Written as DNA, the CDR3 is TGTGCCAGCACACCTAGGGGGCGCAATGGCTACACCTTC. It codes for CASTPRGRNGYTF. Full variable domain (rest looked up from reference TRBV19 and TRBJ1-2): DGGITQSPKYLFRKEGQNVTLSCEQNLNHDAMYWYRQDPGQGLRLIYYSQIVNDFQKGDIAEGYSVSREKKESFPLTVTSAQKNPTAFYLCASTPRGRNGYTFGSGTRLTVV.

CDR3 nucleotide sequence: TGTGCCAGCAGTTTTCCCCGGGACAGGGGGAGCACAGATACGCAGTATTTT. It translates to CASSFPRDRGSTDTQYF. V is TRBV28 and J is TRBJ2-3; 11 bases are a match to TRBD1. Trimming took 3 bases from V and 0 from J; bases not matched to a gene: 5. From germline, CDR1 is MDHEN and CDR2 SYDVKM. The CDR3 has 17 residues. The whole variable domain, filled in from reference TRBV28 and TRBJ2-3, reads DVKVTQSSRYLVKRTGEKVFLECVQDMDHENMFWYRQDPGLGLRLIYFSYDVKMKEKGDIPEGYSVSREKKERFSLILESASTNQTSMYLCASSFPRDRGSTDTQYFGPGTRLTVL.

Details on this clonotype: A much larger clone is a single base away; this may be a read error. The chain couples TRBV6-5 to TRBJ2-1; D may be TRBD2 (5 bases). V shed 0 bases and J shed 7 bases, with 16 bases lying between them. Per the germline V gene, CDR1 is MNHEY and CDR2 is SVGAGI. CDR3 length: 16 residues. The CDR3 DNA is TGTGCCAGCAGTTACTCAACCTTGGGGAGCGGAAATGAGCAGTTCTTC. Amino acid sequence: CASSYSTLGSGNEQFF.

This clonotype was seen many times. The rearrangement joins TRBV20-1 to TRBJ2-3, with 7 bases identical to TRBD2. V lost 1 base, J lost 2 bases, and 3 bases stayed unmatched. CDR3 length equals 14 residues. CDR1 and CDR2 from the germline V gene are DFQATT and SNEGSKA (reference sequence). The CDR3 DNA reads as TGCAGTGCTAGAGCAGCGGGATCCACAGATACGCAGTATTTT. It yields the protein CSARAAGSTDTQYF.

This clonotype was observed many times. The rearrangement links TRBV7-8 to TRBJ2-7; 13 nucleotides align to TRBD2. Germline V gene lookup returns CDR1 SGHVS and CDR2 FQNEAQ. The CDR3 sequence is 16 residues long. V dropped 3 bases and J dropped 3; count of bases not matched to a gene: 5. The CDR3 DNA reads as TGTGCCAGCAGCTTGACCGGGACTAGCGGGGTCTACGAGCAGTACTTC. Its protein is CASSLTGTSGVYEQYF.

The chain carries TRBV5-8 and TRBJ2-1, with TRBD2 identical over 10 bases. Germline trimming cut 2 bases from V and 5 bases from J; bases unmatched to any gene: 4. CDR3 length: 15 residues. CDR1 and CDR2 from the germline V gene are SGHTS and YDEGEE. Here the CDR3 reads CASSLAGGDHNEQFF. The CDR3 bases are TGTGCCAGCAGCTTAGCGGGAGGGGACCACAATGAGCAGTTCTTC. The complete variable domain, with remaining parts taken from reference TRBV5-8 and TRBJ2-1, reads EAGVTQSPTHLIKTRGQQATLRCSPISGHTSVYWYQQALGLGLQFLLWYDEGEERNRGNFPPRFSGRQFPNYSSELNVNALELEDSALYLCASSLAGGDHNEQFFGPGTRLTVL.

V and J are TRBV7-9 and TRBJ1-1, with a tentative D call TRBD1 (6 bases). Germline values: CDR1 SEHNR, CDR2 FQNEAQ (reference sequence). V gave up 1 base and J gave up 3 bases, with 15 bases separating them. This CDR3 contains 16 residues. The CDR3 sequence: CASSLVQGMLDTEAFF. DNA of the CDR3: TGTGCCAGCAGCTTAGTCCAGGGGATGTTGGACACTGAAGCTTTCTTT.

Concerning this clonotype itself: A much larger clone lies a single base off, so this may be a read error. The V call is TRBV11-3, the J call TRBJ2-3; no reliable D call. Germline V gene data show CDR1 as SGHNT and CDR2 as YENEEA. The V and J ends lost 1 base and 5 bases respectively, with 16 bases between them. The CDR3 covers 16 residues. CDR3 DNA sequence: TGTGCCAGCAGCTTAGGGGTTAGCCATTCCATAGATACGCAGTATTTT. It is translated as CASSLGVSHSIDTQYF.

This clonotype appeared many times. The chain employs TRBV20-1 and TRBJ1-2; D not certain. Germline CDR1 reads DFQATT; CDR2 reads SNEGSKA (reference sequence). V dropped 1 base and J dropped 8 bases, with 11 bases sitting between them. The CDR3 consists of 12 residues. The CDR3 reads CSARVDPLGYTF. The CDR3 DNA reads TGCAGTGCTAGAGTCGACCCACTCGGCTACACCTTC.

The table lists this clonotype with many counts. The chain has TRBV12-3 or TRBV12-4 and TRBJ2-1; 10 bases line up with TRBD2. V dropped 3 bases and J dropped 7; count of bases not matched to a gene: 3. The CDR3 has 14 amino acids. CDR3 coding DNA: TGTGCCAGCAGTTTGGAGACTAGCGGGAATGAGCAGTTCTTC. Translation: CASSLETSGNEQFF.

The rearrangement links TRBV5-1 to TRBJ2-7; 7 nucleotides line up with TRBD2. This CDR3 comprises 14 residues. Germline V gives CDR1 SGHRS, CDR2 YFSETQ. With 2 bases clipped from V and 6 bases from J, the junction kept 8 bases outside the gene matches. The CDR3 coding sequence is TGCGCCAGCAGCTTAGCGCCAGCGGGACTCGAGCAGTACTTC. It specifies CASSLAPAGLEQYF.

For this clonotype: A much larger clone lies one base from this, so it may be a read error. The chain employs TRBV9 and TRBJ2-5, with D possibly matching TRBD1 (6 bases). There are 17 residues in the CDR3. The V gene lost 4 bases and the J gene lost 5 bases, with 24 bases spanning the gap. CDR1 SGDLS and CDR2 YYNGEE come from the germline V gene. Here the CDR3 reads CASSNVGPGAVYETQYF. The DNA for the CDR3 is TGTGCCAGCAGCAACGTAGGACCAGGGGCGGTGTACGAGACCCAGTACTTC.

Comments on this clonotype: Germline and junction disagree at one end, which may indicate a read error. This chain connects TRBV7-8 to TRBJ2-2, with D perhaps TRBD1 (5 bases). Looked up from germline, CDR1 is SGHVS and CDR2 is FQNEAQ. The CDR3 runs 13 residues. CDR3 nucleotide sequence: TGTGCCAGCAGCCCAGGGAACACCGAGGAGCTGTTTTTT. Its protein product is CASSPGNTEELFF.

The chain carries TRBV20-1 and TRBJ1-2; D remains unclear. The CDR3 spans 11 residues. Germline CDR1 DFQATT, CDR2 SNEGSKA (reference sequence). V lost 6 bases, J lost 5 bases, and 10 bases lay in between. CDR3 in amino acids: CSADSEYGYTF. DNA for the CDR3: TGCAGTGCCGACTCGGAGTATGGCTACACCTTC.

V and J are TRBV5-1 and TRBJ2-3; weak D call: TRBD2 (5 bases). The ends were cut back, 1 base at V and 1 base at J, with 13 bases in the middle. CDR3 length: 16 amino acids. Germline CDR1 reads SGHRS; CDR2 reads YFSETQ. This chain's CDR3 is CASSLLPSGGTDTQYF. The CDR3 DNA is TGCGCCAGCAGCTTGCTCCCCTCCGGGGGCACAGATACGCAGTATTTT.

There are a few counts of this clonotype. The chain is built from TRBV3-1 and TRBJ2-1, with 7 bases fitting TRBD2. This CDR3 spans 14 amino acids. V was pared by 3 bases and J by 8 bases, with 7 bases of the junction left unmatched. Germline values: CDR1 LGHDT, CDR2 YNNKEL (reference sequence). DNA for the CDR3: TGTGCCAGCAGCCATCGGGGGAGGGGCGATGAGCAGTTCTTC. It encodes CASSHRGRGDEQFF.

The chain combines TRBV20-1 with TRBJ1-1, with D possibly being TRBD1 (6 bases). The CDR3 spans 14 residues. Germline CDR1 is DFQATT and CDR2 is SNEGSKA (reference sequence). Trimming pared 6 bases from V and 4 bases from J, leaving 18 bases between. The CDR3 is CSAVRNRVGTEAFF. DNA of the CDR3: TGCAGTGCCGTGCGTAACAGGGTAGGCACTGAAGCTTTCTTT.

This chain connects TRBV12-5 to TRBJ2-7; unclear D gene. Germline CDR1 reads LGHNT; CDR2 reads FRNRAP. Deletions cut 0 bases from V and 4 bases from J, with 4 bases between. The CDR3 sequence is 12 residues long. The CDR3 loop reads CASGLVGYEQYF. The CDR3 bases are TGTGCTAGTGGTTTGGTAGGGTACGAGCAGTACTTC.

This clonotype was detected ten times or more. In DNA form, the CDR3 reads TGCAGTGCTAGGGGGAACGATCAGCCCCAGCATTTT. Translated: CSARGNDQPQHF. The V gene is TRBV20-1, the J gene TRBJ1-5; D not certain. This CDR3 has 12 amino acids. Trimming removed 3 bases from V and 5 bases from J, with 8 bases in between. Looked up from germline, CDR1 is DFQATT and CDR2 is SNEGSKA (reference sequence).

About this clonotype itself: A much larger clone lies a single base off, so this may be a read error. The J gene is TRBJ2-1, the V gene TRBV18; TRBD2 aligns across 8 bases. The CDR3 totals 15 residues. V gave up 2 bases and J gave up 12 bases; unmatched junction bases: 12. CDR1 is KGHSH, CDR2 LQKENI, per germline. The CDR3 DNA reads as TGTGCCAGCTCACCAGCAATAGCGGGATTCCCAGGGCAGTTCTTC. It is translated as CASSPAIAGFPGQFF.